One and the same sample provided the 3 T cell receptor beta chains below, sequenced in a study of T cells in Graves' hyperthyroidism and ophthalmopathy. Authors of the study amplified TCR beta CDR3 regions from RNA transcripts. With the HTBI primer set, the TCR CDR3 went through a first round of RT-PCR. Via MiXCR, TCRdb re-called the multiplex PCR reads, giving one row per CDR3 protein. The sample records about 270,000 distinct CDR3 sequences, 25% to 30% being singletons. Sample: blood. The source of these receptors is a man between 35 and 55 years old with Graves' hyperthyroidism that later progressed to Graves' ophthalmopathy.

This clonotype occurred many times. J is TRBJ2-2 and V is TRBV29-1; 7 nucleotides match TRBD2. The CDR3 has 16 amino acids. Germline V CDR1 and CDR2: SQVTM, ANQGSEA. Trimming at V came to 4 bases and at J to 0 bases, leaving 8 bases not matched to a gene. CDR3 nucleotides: TGCAGCGTTGTTGCGGGAGTATCCGCGAACACCGGGGAGCTGTTTTTT. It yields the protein CSVVAGVSANTGELFF.

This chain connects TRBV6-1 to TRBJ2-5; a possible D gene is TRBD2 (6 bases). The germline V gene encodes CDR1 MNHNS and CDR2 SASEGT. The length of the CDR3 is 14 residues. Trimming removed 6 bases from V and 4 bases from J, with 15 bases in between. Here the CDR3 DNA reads TGTGCCAGCAGCCGCGGGGATCGGGGAGAGACCCAGTACTTC. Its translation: CASSRGDRGETQYF.

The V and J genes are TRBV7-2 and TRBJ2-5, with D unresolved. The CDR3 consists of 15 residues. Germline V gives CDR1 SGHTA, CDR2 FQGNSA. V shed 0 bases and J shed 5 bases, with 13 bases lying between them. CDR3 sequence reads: CASSLAPLVTETQYF. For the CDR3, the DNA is TGTGCCAGCAGCTTAGCGCCCCTAGTAACCGAGACCCAGTACTTC.